This TCR beta chain was sequenced for a study of shared clonotypes between healthy human individuals. Assay: immunoSEQ multiplex PCR; the TCRdb copy retains only in-frame clones and omits some. The data hold 450,000 to 600,000 clones, with about 80% observed a single time. The CDR3 loop spans 15 amino acids. Trimming removed 2 bases at V and 4 bases at J, with 13 bases between. The germline V gene has CDR1 MNHNY and CDR2 SVGAGI (reference sequence). Notes on this clone: Its specificity is unknown.

General observations from the study: An expected dependence of interdonor clonotype sharing on sequencing depth was noted.

Sequenced input: PBMCs. This TCR came from a woman in her thirties or forties in good health. Some clones in this sample may be carry-over from other donors' samples. The J gene is TRBJ2-3, the V gene TRBV6-6; tentatively, D is TRBD2 (6 bases). The CDR3 DNA sequence: TGTGCCAGCAGTTACCGACTAGTTGGTGCAGATACGCAGTATTTT. Residues: CASSYRLVGADTQYF.